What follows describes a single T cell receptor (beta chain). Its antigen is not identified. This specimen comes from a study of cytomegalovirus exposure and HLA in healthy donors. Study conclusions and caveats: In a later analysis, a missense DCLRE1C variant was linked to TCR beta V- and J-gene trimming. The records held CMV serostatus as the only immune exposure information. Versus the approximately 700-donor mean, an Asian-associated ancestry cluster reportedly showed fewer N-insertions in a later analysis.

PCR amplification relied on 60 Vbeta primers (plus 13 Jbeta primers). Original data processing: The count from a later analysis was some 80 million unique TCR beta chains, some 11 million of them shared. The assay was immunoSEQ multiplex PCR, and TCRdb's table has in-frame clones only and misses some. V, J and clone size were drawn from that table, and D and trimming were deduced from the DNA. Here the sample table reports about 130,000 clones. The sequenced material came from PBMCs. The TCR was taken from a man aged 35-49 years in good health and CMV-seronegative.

The CDR3 reads CASSHFDRELAEQYF. In DNA, the CDR3 is TGCGCCAGCAGCCATTTCGACAGGGAGCTGGCCGAGCAGTACTTC. This chain joins TRBV4-1 and TRBJ2-7; 7 bases are shared with TRBD1. This CDR3 is 15 amino acids long. V trimming: 3 bases; J trimming: 6 bases; junction bases outside the gene matches: 11. Germline CDR1 reads MGHRA; CDR2 reads YSYEKL.